One and the same sample provided the 7 T cell receptor beta chains below, sequenced in a study of cytomegalovirus exposure and HLA in healthy donors. Amplification used 60 Vbeta primers and 13 Jbeta primers. Assay used: immunoSEQ multiplex PCR; TCRdb lists only in-frame clones, some missing. The repertoire holds 140,000 or so clones, with approximately 88% as singletons. Specimen: PBMCs. These TCRs come from a woman between 40 and 55 years old in good health and CMV-seronegative.

The chain is built from TRBV6-5 and TRBJ2-7; D might be TRBD2 (5 bases). The ends were cut back, 0 bases at V and 4 bases at J, with 13 bases in the middle. This CDR3 has 15 residues. From germline, CDR1 is MNHEY and CDR2 SVGAGI. For the CDR3, the DNA is TGTGCCAGCAGTTACTCGTATCCGCCGGGATACGAGCAGTACTTC. The encoded protein is CASSYSYPPGYEQYF.

This chain joins TRBV6-5 and TRBJ2-4, with 7 bases aligning to TRBD1. The CDR3 covers 13 residues. V gave up 6 bases and J gave up 6 bases; unmatched junction bases: 5. Germline CDR1 MNHEY, CDR2 SVGAGI. CDR3 sequence reads: CASSLRDRNIQYF. The CDR3 bases are TGTGCCAGCAGCCTCCGGGACAGAAACATTCAGTACTTC.

The genes are TRBV11-1 and TRBJ1-1; D remains ambiguous. The CDR3 covers 13 residues. Germline V gene data show CDR1 as SGHAT and CDR2 as FQDESV (reference sequence). The germline V and J ends were trimmed by 4 bases and 3 bases, with 9 bases remaining between them. The CDR3 region has the DNA TGTGCCAGCAGCTACGCACAGTACACTGAAGCTTTCTTT. This encodes CASSYAQYTEAFF.

The CDR3 DNA reads as TGCAGCGGGGGGCTAGAGGGAGGGCAATTAAGTGAGCAGTTCTTC. Translated: CSGGLEGGQLSEQFF. The rearrangement uses TRBV29-1 and TRBJ2-1; TRBD2 might be the D (7 bases). CDR3 length equals 15 residues. In germline, CDR1 is SQVTM, CDR2 ANQGSEA. The ends were cut back, 7 bases at V and 9 bases at J, with 25 bases in the middle.

The chain recombines TRBV28 with TRBJ2-2; TRBD2 is a possible D gene (6 bases). The V end lost 6 bases, the J end lost 6 bases, and 23 bases lay between the germline ends. CDR1 and CDR2 from the germline V gene are MDHEN and SYDVKM. There are 17 residues in the CDR3. CDR3 coding DNA: TGTGCCAGCAGCCCTGCTGTTACGGGAGTGTTGGCCGGGGAGCTGTTTTTT. This gives the protein CASSPAVTGVLAGELFF.

The chain's CDR3 is CASSYYGAGVEQFF. The CDR3 DNA is TGTGCCAGCAGTTACTACGGAGCCGGGGTTGAGCAGTTCTTC. The chain joins TRBV6-5 to TRBJ2-1; D possibly corresponds to TRBD2 (5 bases). V lost 1 base and J 9 bases, leaving 13 bases between the germline ends. Germline values: CDR1 MNHEY, CDR2 SVGAGI. This CDR3 is built from 14 residues.

The chain is built from TRBV10-3 and TRBJ2-5; 15 bases are a match to TRBD2. CDR3 length equals 18 residues. The V gene's germline CDR1 is ENHRY and CDR2 SYGVKD. V shed 4 bases, J shed 4 bases, and the junction held 10 bases outside the gene matches. CDR3 sequence (DNA): TGTGCCATCAGTGCCGGGACTAGCGGGAGGTGGGAGGCAGAGACCCAGTACTTC. It specifies CAISAGTSGRWEAETQYF.